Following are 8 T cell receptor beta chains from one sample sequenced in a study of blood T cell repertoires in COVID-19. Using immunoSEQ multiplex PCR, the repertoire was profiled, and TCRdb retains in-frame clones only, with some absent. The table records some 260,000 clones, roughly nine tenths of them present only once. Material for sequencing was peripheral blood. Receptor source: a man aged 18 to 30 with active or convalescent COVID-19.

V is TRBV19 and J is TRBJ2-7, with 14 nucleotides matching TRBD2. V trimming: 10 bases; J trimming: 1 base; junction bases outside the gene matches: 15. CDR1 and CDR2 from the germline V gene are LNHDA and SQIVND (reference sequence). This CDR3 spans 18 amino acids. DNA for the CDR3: TGTGCCACCTCAACCGGGACTAGCGGGAGATTGGGTTCCTACGAGCAGTACTTC. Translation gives CATSTGTSGRLGSYEQYF. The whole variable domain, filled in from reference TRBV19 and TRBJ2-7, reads DGGITQSPKYLFRKEGQNVTLSCEQNLNHDAMYWYRQDPGQGLRLIYYSQIVNDFQKGDIAEGYSVSREKKESFPLTVTSAQKNPTAFYLCATSTGTSGRLGSYEQYFGPGTRLTVT.

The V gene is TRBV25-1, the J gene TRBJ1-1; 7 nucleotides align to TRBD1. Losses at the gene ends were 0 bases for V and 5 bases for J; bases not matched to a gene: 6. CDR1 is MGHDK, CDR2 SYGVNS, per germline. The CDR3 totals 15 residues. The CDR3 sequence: CASSEYQGGRTEAFF. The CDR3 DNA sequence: TGTGCCAGCAGTGAATACCAGGGGGGTCGGACTGAAGCTTTCTTT.

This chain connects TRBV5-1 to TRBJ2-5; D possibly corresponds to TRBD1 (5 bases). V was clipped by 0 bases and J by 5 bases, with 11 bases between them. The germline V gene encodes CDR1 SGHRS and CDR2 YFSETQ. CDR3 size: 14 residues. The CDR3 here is CASSLAQGRETQYF. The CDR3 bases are TGCGCCAGCAGCTTGGCGCAGGGAAGGGAGACCCAGTACTTC. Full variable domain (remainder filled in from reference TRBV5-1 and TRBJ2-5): KAGVTQTPRYLIKTRGQQVTLSCSPISGHRSVSWYQQTPGQGLQFLFEYFSETQRNKGNFPGRFSGRQFSNSRSEMNVSTLELGDSALYLCASSLAQGRETQYFGPGTRLLVL.

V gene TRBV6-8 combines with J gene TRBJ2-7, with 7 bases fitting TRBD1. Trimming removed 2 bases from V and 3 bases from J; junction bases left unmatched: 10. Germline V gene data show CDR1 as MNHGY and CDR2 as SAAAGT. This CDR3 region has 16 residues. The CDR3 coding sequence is TGTGCCAGCAGTTACACACCGGGACAGAAAGACTACGAGCAGTACTTC. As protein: CASSYTPGQKDYEQYF.

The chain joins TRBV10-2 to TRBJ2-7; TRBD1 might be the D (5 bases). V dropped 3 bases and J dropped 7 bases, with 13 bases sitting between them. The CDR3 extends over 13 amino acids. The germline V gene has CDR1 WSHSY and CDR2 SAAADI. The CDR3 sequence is CASSDRQFQEQYF. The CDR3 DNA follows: TGCGCCAGCAGTGACCGACAGTTCCAAGAGCAGTACTTC.

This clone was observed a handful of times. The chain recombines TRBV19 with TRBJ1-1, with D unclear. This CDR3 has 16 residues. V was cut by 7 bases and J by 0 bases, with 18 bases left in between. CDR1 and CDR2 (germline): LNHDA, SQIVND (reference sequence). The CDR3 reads CASTPLGRVLNTEAFF. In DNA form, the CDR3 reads TGTGCCAGTACCCCCCTCGGGCGGGTCTTGAACACTGAAGCTTTCTTT.

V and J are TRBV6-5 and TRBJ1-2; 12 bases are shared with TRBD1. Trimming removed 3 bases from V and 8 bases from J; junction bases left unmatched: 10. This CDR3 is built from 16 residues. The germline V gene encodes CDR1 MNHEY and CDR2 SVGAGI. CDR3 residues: CASSYESGQGARGYTF. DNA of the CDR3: TGTGCCAGCAGTTATGAGTCGGGACAGGGGGCTCGGGGCTACACCTTC.

The CDR3 sequence: CASSQDVRPGGYTF. CDR3 in DNA: TGTGCCAGCAGCCAAGACGTCCGACCGGGGGGCTACACCTTC. The rearrangement links TRBV14 to TRBJ1-2; no clear D. This CDR3 is built from 14 residues. The germline gives CDR1 SGHDN, CDR2 FVKESK. Trimming stripped 0 bases from V and 8 bases from J, with 13 bases between.